Following are 14 T cell receptor beta chains from one sample sequenced in a study of identical twins. TCRdb recomputed calls from the 5' RACE reads with MiXCR, one row per CDR3 protein. The table records 250,000 to 300,000 distinct CDR3 sequences, less than 9.5% of them present only once. The same data also contributed to another study, on yellow fever vaccine responses in identical twins.

Sequencing was carried out using CD8+ T cells sorted from blood. The receptors originated from a woman aged 18 to 35 in good health.

In this sample, this clonotype turned up many times. The V gene is TRBV10-3, the J gene TRBJ2-7, with 9 bases fitting TRBD1. The CDR3 totals 15 residues. Trimming took 2 bases from V and 0 from J; bases not matched to a gene: 2. Germline V gene sequence: CDR1 ENHRY, CDR2 SYGVKD. In DNA form, the CDR3 reads TGTGCCATCAGTGAGCCGGGACAGGGCTCCTACGAGCAGTACTTC. Its protein product is CAISEPGQGSYEQYF.

Ten or more counts support this clonotype. The chain uses TRBV5-1 and TRBJ2-3; D is uncertain. Looked up from germline, CDR1 is SGHRS and CDR2 is YFSETQ. Trimming removed 4 bases from V and 3 bases from J, with 6 bases in between. The CDR3 is 12 residues long. The CDR3 DNA sequence: TGCGCCAGCAGCGGAAATACAGATACGCAGTATTTT. As protein: CASSGNTDTQYF.

The V call is TRBV2, the J call TRBJ2-7; D remains ambiguous. The CDR3 length is 14 residues. V lost 4 bases and J lost 0, with 10 bases in between. Germline V gene lookup returns CDR1 SNHLY and CDR2 FYNNEI. The CDR3 loop reads CASSAVGASYEQYF. The CDR3, as DNA: TGTGCCAGCAGTGCGGTGGGTGCCTCCTACGAGCAGTACTTC.

Only a few counts were recorded for this clonotype. V is TRBV29-1 and J is TRBJ2-2; D remains unclear. This CDR3 has 11 amino acids. Germline CDR1 reads SQVTM; CDR2 reads ANQGSEA. Trimming removed 3 bases from V and 7 bases from J, with 6 bases in between. CDR3 nucleotides: TGCAGCGTTGATAAAAACGGGGAGCTGTTTTTT. Translation: CSVDKNGELFF.

At least ten counts were recorded for this clonotype. The chain joins TRBV3-1 to TRBJ2-5, with D unresolved. V was shortened by 0 bases and J by 4 bases, with 15 bases between the two germline ends. The germline V gene encodes CDR1 LGHDT and CDR2 YNNKEL (reference sequence). CDR3 length: 16 amino acids. The CDR3 nucleotides are TGTGCCAGCAGCCAAGAATCTTATCGAGGCGGAGAGACCCAGTACTTC. Its protein is CASSQESYRGGETQYF.

This clonotype was picked up a small number of times. The chain carries TRBV20-1 and TRBJ2-7, with TRBD2 identical over 11 bases. V shed 4 bases and J 4 bases; nucleotides not matched to a gene: 15. The CDR3 length is 17 residues. Germline values: CDR1 DFQATT, CDR2 SNEGSKA (reference sequence). CDR3 residues: CSANRNLAGGFVYEQYF. Written as DNA, the CDR3 is TGCAGTGCTAATCGTAACCTAGCGGGAGGATTCGTTTACGAGCAGTACTTC.

This clonotype has a count of ten or more. The chain links TRBV7-2 to TRBJ1-1, with D uncertain. Germline V lookup: CDR1 SGHTA, CDR2 FQGNSA. The CDR3 sequence is 12 residues long. V shed 3 bases and J shed 6 bases, with 8 bases lying between them. Written as DNA, the CDR3 is TGTGCCAGCAGCTTGAGAGTTTCTGAAGCTTTCTTT. Protein sequence: CASSLRVSEAFF.

The J gene is TRBJ1-4, the V gene TRBV19; D not certain. The length of the CDR3 is 14 residues. Germline CDR1 and CDR2: LNHDA and SQIVND (reference sequence). The V and J ends lost 5 bases and 8 bases respectively, with 15 bases between them. The CDR3 region is CASSDSGFGEKLFF. CDR3 coding DNA: TGTGCCAGTAGTGATAGCGGGTTTGGAGAAAAACTGTTTTTT.

The chain carries TRBV2 and TRBJ2-7; no clear D gene. CDR3 length: 14 residues. Trimming removed 7 bases from V and 7 bases from J, with 20 bases in between. Germline V lookup: CDR1 SNHLY, CDR2 FYNNEI. CDR3 bases: TGTGCCAGCAACCAAAATGCGGAAACCTTAGAGCAGTACTTC. Its translation: CASNQNAETLEQYF.

This clonotype was recorded many times. CDR3 protein: CASSFEGSDTQYF. The CDR3 nucleotides are TGTGCCAGCAGTTTTGAAGGGTCAGATACGCAGTATTTT. V usage is TRBV27 and J usage is TRBJ2-3; D is undetermined. CDR1 is MNHEY and CDR2 is SMNVEV in the germline V gene (reference sequence). This CDR3 is 13 amino acids long. The V and J ends lost 3 bases and 4 bases respectively, with 8 bases between them.

This clonotype was seen at least ten times. The V gene is TRBV3-1, the J gene TRBJ1-1; weak D call: TRBD1 (5 bases). CDR1 and CDR2 (germline): LGHDT, YNNKEL (reference sequence). The V end was cut by 3 bases, the J end by 8 bases, with 13 bases between. This CDR3 has 13 amino acids. The DNA for the CDR3 is TGTGCCAGCAGCCAGAACTATAGGGGAGAAGCTTTCTTT. Translated: CASSQNYRGEAFF.

With regard to this clonotype: Possible read error: a much larger clone is one base away. The chain has TRBV10-3 and TRBJ1-1; D is undetermined. The CDR3 extends over 15 amino acids. Germline lookup yields CDR1 ENHRY and CDR2 SYGVKD. CDR3 coding DNA: TGTCCCATCAGTGAGTCCGAACCTAAGGCGACTGAAGCTTTCTTT. Its protein product is CPISESEPKATEAFF.

The chain is built from TRBV20-1 and TRBJ2-7, with a possible D match to TRBD2 (6 bases). CDR3 length: 15 amino acids. Trimming cost V 0 bases and J 2 bases, with 14 bases left between them. From germline, CDR1 is DFQATT and CDR2 SNEGSKA (reference sequence). The CDR3 loop is CSARDLLGGTYEQYF. CDR3 coding DNA: TGCAGTGCTAGAGACCTTCTCGGGGGAACCTACGAGCAGTACTTC.

This rearrangement joins TRBV27 to TRBJ2-5; 11 bases are shared with TRBD2. V was pared by 6 bases and J by 3 bases, with 3 bases of the junction left unmatched. The CDR3 has 14 amino acids. Germline CDR1 reads MNHEY; CDR2 reads SMNVEV (reference sequence). The CDR3 region has the DNA TGTGCCAGCAGCATGGGACTAGCGGAAGAGACCCAGTACTTC. This translates into CASSMGLAEETQYF.